This T cell receptor beta chain was found in a study of blood T cell repertoires in COVID-19. Looking at the study overall: The origin of the acute and convalescent COVID-19 samples was the United States, Italy and Spain.

Authors' processing steps: Amplification of reference gene primers was used by the study to estimate nucleated cell counts. TCRdb's table, derived via immunoSEQ multiplex PCR, lists solely in-frame clones and lacks some. For V, J and clone size, that table is used; D and trimming come from the DNA. The profile shows some 150,000 clones, approximately 91% of them singletons. This TCR was recovered from a man aged 50 to 60 with active or convalescent COVID-19. Sequencing was performed on peripheral blood.

CDR3 residues: CSVAGGQANTEAFF. The CDR3 region has the DNA TGCAGCGTTGCGGGGGGGCAGGCTAACACTGAAGCTTTCTTT. The V call is TRBV29-1, the J call TRBJ1-1; the D gene is possibly TRBD1 (6 bases). This CDR3 is 14 amino acids long. V lost 4 bases and J lost 2, with 14 bases in between. Germline CDR1 and CDR2: SQVTM and ANQGSEA. The complete variable domain, with remaining parts taken from reference TRBV29-1 and TRBJ1-1, reads SAVISQKPSRDICQRGTSLTIQCQVDSQVTMMFWYRQQPGQSLTLIATANQGSEATYESGFVIDKFPISRPNLTFSTLTVSNMSPEDSSIYLCSVAGGQANTEAFFGQGTRLTVV.